This entry describes one T cell receptor (beta chain). Its antigen is not known. The CDR3 is 11 residues long. Germline V CDR1 and CDR2: DFQATT, SNEGSKA (reference sequence). Deletions cut 0 bases from V and 3 bases from J, with 3 bases between. The data are from a study of T cells after posttransplantation cyclophosphamide. Whole-study findings and limits: Donor CD8+ memory clones often dominated recipient blood repertoires at later times. Skin or GI-infiltrating T cells shared few TRB sequences with blood.

Profiling relied on immunoSEQ multiplex PCR, and the TCRdb table lists in-frame clones only, not all of them. The sample lists about 21,000 clones, roughly 98% occurring once. This related bone marrow graft donor gave peripheral blood on the day of marrow donation. The chain uses TRBV20-1 and TRBJ2-7; D is undetermined. The material sequenced was naive CD8+ T cells sorted from PBMCs. The source of this sequence is a man between 35 and 55 years old in good health, CMV-negative, and a related stem cell transplant donor. The CDR3 here is CSARDYYEQYF. In DNA form, the CDR3 reads TGCAGTGCTAGAGATTACTACGAGCAGTACTTC.